These T cell receptor beta chains were read from a single sample in a study of T-cell reconstitution after alpha-beta-depleted transplantation in children. Using its own MiXCR run on the PCR reads, TCRdb lists one record per CDR3 protein. The data hold about 210,000 distinct CDR3 sequences, with about a sixth observed a single time. This sample comprised PBMCs, mostly from graft donor cells, obtained 360 days after TCRalphabeta/CD19-depleted stem cell transplant. These receptors came from a male patient aged 2-15 years who had a stem cell transplant for acute lymphoblastic leukemia, so the T cells may come from the graft donor. Each CDR3 is given with its conserved first and last residue. The D gene is left open where the match is weak. Clone size is given for some rows only: seen once, a few or many times, or a class if the clone is expanded.

d_call: NA; j_call: TRBJ1-2; v_call: TRBV7-2; clone_size: NA; cdr3_aa: CASSLRGRLRRPYGYTF; cdr3_nt: TGTGCCAGCAGCTTAAGGGGACGGTTGCGGAGACCTTATGGCTACACCTTC
d_call: NA; j_call: TRBJ2-5; v_call: TRBV27; clone_size: few; cdr3_aa: CASSLGSGGETQYF; cdr3_nt: TGTGCCAGCAGTTTAGGCAGCGGCGGGGAGACCCAGTACTTC
d_call: NA; j_call: TRBJ1-2; v_call: TRBV12-3/TRBV12-4; clone_size: NA; cdr3_aa: CASSLFLSGYTF; cdr3_nt: TGTGCCAGCAGTTTATTTTTATCTGGCTACACCTTC
d_call: NA; j_call: TRBJ1-6; v_call: TRBV4-3; clone_size: few; cdr3_aa: CASSQSQGYGGSPLHF; cdr3_nt: TGCGCCAGCAGCCAGAGTCAGGGCTACGGGGGATCACCCCTCCACTTT
d_call: NA; j_call: TRBJ2-3; v_call: TRBV5-6; clone_size: many; cdr3_aa: CASSLAGLGTDTQYF; cdr3_nt: TGTGCCAGCAGCTTGGCAGGCCTTGGCACAGATACGCAGTATTTT
d_call: NA; j_call: TRBJ2-1; v_call: TRBV20-1; clone_size: NA; cdr3_aa: CSASDTDQSSSYNEQFF; cdr3_nt: TGCAGTGCTTCGGACACGGATCAATCGAGCTCCTACAATGAGCAGTTCTTC
d_call: TRBD2; j_call: TRBJ2-1; v_call: TRBV29-1; clone_size: few; cdr3_aa: CSVERYWSGRANNEQFF; cdr3_nt: TGCAGCGTTGAAAGGTATTGGAGCGGGAGGGCCAACAATGAGCAGTTCTTC
d_call: TRBD2; j_call: TRBJ2-1; v_call: TRBV20-1; clone_size: NA; cdr3_aa: CSAPGTTRNNEQFF; cdr3_nt: TGCAGTGCGCCGGGGACTACCCGGAACAATGAGCAGTTCTTC
d_call: TRBD2; j_call: TRBJ2-3; v_call: TRBV7-2; clone_size: NA; cdr3_aa: CASSLVLAGGKDTQYF; cdr3_nt: TGTGCCAGCAGCTTAGTCCTAGCGGGGGGGAAAGATACGCAGTATTTT
d_call: TRBD1; j_call: TRBJ2-3; v_call: TRBV10-3; clone_size: NA; cdr3_aa: CATLGQDRTDTQYF; cdr3_nt: TGTGCCACCCTCGGACAGGACCGCACAGATACGCAGTATTTT
d_call: TRBD2; j_call: TRBJ2-5; v_call: TRBV7-9; clone_size: NA; cdr3_aa: CASSLRTRETQYF; cdr3_nt: TGTGCCAGCAGCCTACGGACTAGAGAGACCCAGTACTTC
d_call: NA; j_call: TRBJ1-2; v_call: TRBV12-3/TRBV12-4; clone_size: few; cdr3_aa: CASTTRTYNYGYTF; cdr3_nt: TGTGCCAGCACCACAAGGACCTATAACTATGGCTACACCTTC
d_call: NA; j_call: TRBJ2-7; v_call: TRBV28; clone_size: NA; cdr3_aa: CASSLEARPYEQYF; cdr3_nt: TGTGCCAGCAGTTTAGAGGCCAGGCCCTACGAGCAGTACTTC
d_call: NA; j_call: TRBJ2-3; v_call: TRBV5-5; clone_size: NA; cdr3_aa: CASSLVGHSTDTQYF; cdr3_nt: TGTGCCAGCAGCTTGGTTGGACATTCCACAGATACGCAGTATTTT
d_call: NA; j_call: TRBJ2-1; v_call: TRBV20-1; clone_size: NA; cdr3_aa: CSAVDTKGHEQFF; cdr3_nt: TGCAGTGCCGTCGACACCAAGGGCCATGAGCAGTTCTTC
d_call: NA; j_call: TRBJ1-3; v_call: TRBV10-3; clone_size: NA; cdr3_aa: CAISEAFGSGNTIYF; cdr3_nt: TGTGCCATCAGTGAAGCCTTTGGCTCTGGAAACACCATATATTTT
d_call: TRBD1; j_call: TRBJ2-3; v_call: TRBV7-2; clone_size: NA; cdr3_aa: CASSLALGTGNDTQYF; cdr3_nt: TGTGCCAGCAGCTTAGCGCTTGGGACAGGCAACGATACGCAGTATTTT
d_call: NA; j_call: TRBJ1-6; v_call: TRBV7-6; clone_size: NA; cdr3_aa: CASSLEWFSPLHF; cdr3_nt: TGTGCCAGCAGCTTAGAATGGTTCTCACCCCTCCACTTT
d_call: NA; j_call: TRBJ2-7; v_call: TRBV5-1; clone_size: few; cdr3_aa: CASSLDATGSSYEQYF; cdr3_nt: TGCGCCAGCAGCTTGGACGCTACAGGGAGCTCCTACGAGCAGTACTTC
d_call: TRBD1; j_call: TRBJ1-1; v_call: TRBV5-1; clone_size: NA; cdr3_aa: CASSRDRGDTEAFF; cdr3_nt: TGCGCCAGCAGCAGGGACAGGGGCGACACTGAAGCTTTCTTT
d_call: NA; j_call: TRBJ2-3; v_call: TRBV12-3/TRBV12-4; clone_size: few; cdr3_aa: CASKVHRVSTDTQYF; cdr3_nt: TGTGCCAGCAAAGTTCACAGGGTTAGCACAGATACGCAGTATTTT
d_call: TRBD2; j_call: TRBJ2-1; v_call: TRBV11-3; clone_size: NA; cdr3_aa: CASSLGTTSGMYNEQFF; cdr3_nt: TGTGCCAGCAGCTTAGGGACGACTAGCGGGATGTACAATGAGCAGTTCTTC
d_call: TRBD1; j_call: TRBJ2-7; v_call: TRBV5-3; clone_size: NA; cdr3_aa: CAMGFGTGLYEQYF; cdr3_nt: TGTGCCATGGGCTTCGGGACAGGGTTATACGAGCAGTACTTC
d_call: NA; j_call: TRBJ1-6; v_call: TRBV20-1; clone_size: NA; cdr3_aa: CSARAPVGVSYNSPLHF; cdr3_nt: TGCAGTGCTAGAGCCCCGGTGGGGGTTTCCTATAATTCACCCCTCCACTTT
d_call: NA; j_call: TRBJ2-7; v_call: TRBV7-6; clone_size: NA; cdr3_aa: CASSLALDYEQYF; cdr3_nt: TGTGCCAGCAGCTTAGCGTTGGATTACGAGCAGTACTTC
d_call: NA; j_call: TRBJ1-1; v_call: TRBV7-3; clone_size: few; cdr3_aa: CASSAEGGRTEAFF; cdr3_nt: TGTGCCAGCAGCGCAGAGGGGGGGCGCACTGAAGCTTTCTTT
d_call: TRBD1; j_call: TRBJ1-5; v_call: TRBV3-1; clone_size: NA; cdr3_aa: CASSQDGQGVNQPQHF; cdr3_nt: TGTGCCAGCAGCCAAGATGGTCAGGGGGTCAATCAGCCCCAGCATTTT
d_call: NA; j_call: TRBJ1-1; v_call: TRBV7-8; clone_size: few; cdr3_aa: CASSADRTFFMNTEAFF; cdr3_nt: TGTGCCAGCAGCGCCGACAGGACCTTTTTTATGAACACTGAAGCTTTCTTT
d_call: TRBD2; j_call: TRBJ2-3; v_call: TRBV11-2; clone_size: few; cdr3_aa: CASSIYGISVAGGATDTQYF; cdr3_nt: TGTGCCAGCAGCATCTACGGGATCTCAGTGGCGGGGGGCGCCACAGATACGCAGTATTTT
d_call: TRBD2; j_call: TRBJ2-2; v_call: TRBV6-2/TRBV6-3; clone_size: few; cdr3_aa: CASRPTSGGIVTGELFF; cdr3_nt: TGTGCCAGCAGGCCGACTAGCGGGGGGATTGTCACCGGGGAGCTGTTTTTT
d_call: NA; j_call: TRBJ2-5; v_call: TRBV7-9; clone_size: NA; cdr3_aa: CAVLTRYQETQYF; cdr3_nt: TGTGCCGTCCTGACCCGGTACCAAGAGACCCAGTACTTC
d_call: NA; j_call: TRBJ2-7; v_call: TRBV4-1; clone_size: NA; cdr3_aa: CASSQTRDEQYF; cdr3_nt: TGCGCCAGCAGCCAAACCAGGGACGAGCAGTACTTC
d_call: NA; j_call: TRBJ1-5; v_call: TRBV9; clone_size: few; cdr3_aa: CASSAGFHNQPQHF; cdr3_nt: TGTGCCAGCAGCGCCGGTTTTCACAATCAGCCCCAGCATTTT
d_call: NA; j_call: TRBJ2-6; v_call: TRBV11-2; clone_size: few; cdr3_aa: CASSLDLIQLHSGANVLTF; cdr3_nt: TGTGCCAGCAGCTTAGATTTGATCCAGCTACACTCTGGGGCCAACGTCCTGACTTTC
d_call: TRBD2; j_call: TRBJ2-1; v_call: TRBV18; clone_size: many; cdr3_aa: CASSPFSGGPTYNEQFF; cdr3_nt: TGTGCCAGCTCACCCTTTAGCGGGGGTCCAACCTACAATGAGCAGTTCTTC
d_call: NA; j_call: TRBJ2-5; v_call: TRBV29-1; clone_size: few; cdr3_aa: CSTPGQSNLGGETQYF; cdr3_nt: TGCAGCACCCCGGGACAGTCAAACTTGGGGGGGGAGACCCAGTACTTC
d_call: TRBD2; j_call: TRBJ2-1; v_call: TRBV10-3; clone_size: few; cdr3_aa: CAISVGASGDTRNNEQFF; cdr3_nt: TGTGCCATCAGTGTGGGAGCTAGCGGGGACACTCGAAACAATGAGCAGTTCTTC
d_call: TRBD2; j_call: TRBJ2-1; v_call: TRBV7-9; clone_size: many; cdr3_aa: CASSELAGRASYNEQFF; cdr3_nt: TGTGCCAGCAGCGAACTAGCCGGGAGGGCCTCCTACAATGAGCAGTTCTTC
d_call: TRBD1; j_call: TRBJ1-1; v_call: TRBV19; clone_size: NA; cdr3_aa: CASIFDRGQGEAFF; cdr3_nt: TGTGCCAGTATCTTCGACAGGGGGCAAGGTGAAGCTTTCTTT
d_call: TRBD1; j_call: TRBJ2-7; v_call: TRBV5-6; clone_size: NA; cdr3_aa: CASSLVRLDREYEQYF; cdr3_nt: TGTGCCAGCAGCTTGGTTAGGCTGGACAGGGAATACGAGCAGTACTTC
d_call: NA; j_call: TRBJ1-3; v_call: TRBV10-3; clone_size: NA; cdr3_aa: CAISWGDSGNTIYF; cdr3_nt: TGTGCCATCAGTTGGGGGGACTCTGGAAACACCATATATTTT
d_call: TRBD1; j_call: TRBJ1-2; v_call: TRBV6-1; clone_size: NA; cdr3_aa: CASKETGGAIGYTF; cdr3_nt: TGTGCCAGCAAGGAGACAGGGGGAGCTATCGGCTACACCTTC
d_call: NA; j_call: TRBJ2-7; v_call: TRBV5-1; clone_size: once; cdr3_aa: CASSWRGSGYEQYF; cdr3_nt: TGCGCCAGCAGCTGGAGGGGCTCTGGTTACGAGCAGTACTTC
d_call: NA; j_call: TRBJ2-3; v_call: TRBV2; clone_size: NA; cdr3_aa: CASSEAGGGADTQYF; cdr3_nt: TGTGCCAGCAGTGAAGCGGGAGGTGGCGCAGATACGCAGTATTTT
d_call: TRBD1; j_call: TRBJ2-1; v_call: TRBV25-1; clone_size: many; cdr3_aa: CASSGTGVVRNEQFF; cdr3_nt: TGTGCCAGCAGTGGAACAGGGGTGGTTCGGAATGAGCAGTTCTTC
d_call: NA; j_call: TRBJ1-1; v_call: TRBV4-3; clone_size: once; cdr3_aa: CASSRGRGRGTEAFF; cdr3_nt: TGCGCCAGCAGCCGGGGCCGAGGCAGAGGGACTGAAGCTTTCTTT